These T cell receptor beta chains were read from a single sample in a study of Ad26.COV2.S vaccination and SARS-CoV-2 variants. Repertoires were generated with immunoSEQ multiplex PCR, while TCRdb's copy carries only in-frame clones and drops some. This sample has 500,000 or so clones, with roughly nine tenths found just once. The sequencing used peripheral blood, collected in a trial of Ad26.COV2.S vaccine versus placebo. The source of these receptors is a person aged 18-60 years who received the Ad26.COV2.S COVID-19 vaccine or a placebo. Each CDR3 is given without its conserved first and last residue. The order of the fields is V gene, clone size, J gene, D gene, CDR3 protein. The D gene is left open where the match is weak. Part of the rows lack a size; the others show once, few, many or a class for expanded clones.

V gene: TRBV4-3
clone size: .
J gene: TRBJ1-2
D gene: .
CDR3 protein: ASSQETGNPNYGYT

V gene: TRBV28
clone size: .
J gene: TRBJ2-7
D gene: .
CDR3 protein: ASSFFSGGYEQY

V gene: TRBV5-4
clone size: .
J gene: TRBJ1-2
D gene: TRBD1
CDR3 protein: ASSPNRGTNYGYT

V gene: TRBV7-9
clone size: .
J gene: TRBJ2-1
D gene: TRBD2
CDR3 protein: ASSFTSGRANEQF

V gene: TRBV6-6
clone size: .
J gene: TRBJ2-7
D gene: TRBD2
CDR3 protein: ASRASGTYEQY

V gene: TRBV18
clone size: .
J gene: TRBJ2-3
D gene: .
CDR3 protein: ASSPVGDTQY

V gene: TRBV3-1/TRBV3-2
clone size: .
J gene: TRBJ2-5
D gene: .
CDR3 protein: ASSQGLWKTQY

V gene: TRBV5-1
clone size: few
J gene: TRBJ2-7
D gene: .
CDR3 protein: ASSPTGGQRAYEQY

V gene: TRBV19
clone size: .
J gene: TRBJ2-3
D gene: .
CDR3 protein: ASSIALRFTDTQY

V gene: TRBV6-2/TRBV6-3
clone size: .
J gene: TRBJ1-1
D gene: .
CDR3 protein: ASSPNTEAF

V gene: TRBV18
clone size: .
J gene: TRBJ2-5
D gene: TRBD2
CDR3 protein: ASSPRASGREETQY

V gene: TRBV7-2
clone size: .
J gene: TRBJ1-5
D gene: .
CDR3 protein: ASSWAPGNQPQH

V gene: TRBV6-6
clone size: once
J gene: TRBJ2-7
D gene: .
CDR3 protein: ASSYCSGRLVCEQY

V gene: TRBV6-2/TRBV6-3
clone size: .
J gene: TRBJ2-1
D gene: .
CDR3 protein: ASSYLQVDEQF

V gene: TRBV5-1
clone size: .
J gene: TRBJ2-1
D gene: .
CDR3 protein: ASSFGPRGAVQF

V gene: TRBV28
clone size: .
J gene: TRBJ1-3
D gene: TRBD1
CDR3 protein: VVQGENTIY

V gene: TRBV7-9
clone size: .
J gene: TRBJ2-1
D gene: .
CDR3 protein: ASSQNPGRRNNEQF

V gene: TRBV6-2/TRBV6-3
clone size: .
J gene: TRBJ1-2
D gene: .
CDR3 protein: ASSQAYGYT

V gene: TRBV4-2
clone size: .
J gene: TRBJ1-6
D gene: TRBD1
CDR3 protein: ASSQDPDRGNSPLH

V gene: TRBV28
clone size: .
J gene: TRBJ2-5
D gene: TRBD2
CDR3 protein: ASSTVGRGGETQY

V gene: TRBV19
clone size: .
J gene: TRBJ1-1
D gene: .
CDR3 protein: ASSPSGGTEAF

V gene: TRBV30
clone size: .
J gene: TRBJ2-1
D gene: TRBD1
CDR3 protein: AWSPQGANEQF

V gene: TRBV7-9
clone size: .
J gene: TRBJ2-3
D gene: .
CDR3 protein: ASSSLKIPGTSVTDTQY

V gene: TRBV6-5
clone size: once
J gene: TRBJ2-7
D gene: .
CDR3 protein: ASSLAVRSVEQY

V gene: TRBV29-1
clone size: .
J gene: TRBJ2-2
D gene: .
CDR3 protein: SVAERNTGELF

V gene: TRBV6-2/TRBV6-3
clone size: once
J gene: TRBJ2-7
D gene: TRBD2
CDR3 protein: ASSPGREVIYEQY

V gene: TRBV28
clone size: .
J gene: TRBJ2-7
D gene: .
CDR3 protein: ASSLTDEYEQY

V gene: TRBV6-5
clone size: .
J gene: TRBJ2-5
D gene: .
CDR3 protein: ASRQETQY

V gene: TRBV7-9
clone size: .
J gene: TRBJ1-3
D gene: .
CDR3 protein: ASSSAQGQPNTIY

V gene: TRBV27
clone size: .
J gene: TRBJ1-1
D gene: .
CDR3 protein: ASSLQARNTEAF

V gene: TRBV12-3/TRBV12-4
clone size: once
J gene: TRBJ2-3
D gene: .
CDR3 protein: ASTPILGDTQY

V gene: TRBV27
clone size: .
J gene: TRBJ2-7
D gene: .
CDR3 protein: ASSRGQGLPASGVTYEQY

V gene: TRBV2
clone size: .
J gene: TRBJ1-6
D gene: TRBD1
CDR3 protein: ASRRTGTGGNSPLH

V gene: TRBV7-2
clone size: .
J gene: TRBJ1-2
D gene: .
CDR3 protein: ASSSVLAYGYT

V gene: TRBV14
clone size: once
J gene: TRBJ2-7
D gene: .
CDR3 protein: ASSPLRASSYEQY

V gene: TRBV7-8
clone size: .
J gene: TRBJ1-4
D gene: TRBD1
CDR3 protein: ASSGWTGVGEKLF

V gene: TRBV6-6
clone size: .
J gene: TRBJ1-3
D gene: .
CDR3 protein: ASRGQMRNTIY

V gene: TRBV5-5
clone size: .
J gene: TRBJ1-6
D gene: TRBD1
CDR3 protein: ASSLGTGEVSPLH

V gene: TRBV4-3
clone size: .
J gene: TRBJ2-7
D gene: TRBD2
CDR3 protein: ASSEAGAYYEQY

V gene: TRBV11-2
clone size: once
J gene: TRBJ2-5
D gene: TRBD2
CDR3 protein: ASSLVFREGMETQY

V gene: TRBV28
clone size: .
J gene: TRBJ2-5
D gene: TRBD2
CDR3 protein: ASNGLAGEWETQY

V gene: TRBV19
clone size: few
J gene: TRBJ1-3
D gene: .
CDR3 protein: ASSRTSVRNTIY

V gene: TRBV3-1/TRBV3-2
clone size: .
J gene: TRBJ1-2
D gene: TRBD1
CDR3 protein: ASSQGQGPYGYT

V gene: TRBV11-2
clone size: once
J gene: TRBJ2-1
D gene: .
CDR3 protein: ASSAHLGDEQF

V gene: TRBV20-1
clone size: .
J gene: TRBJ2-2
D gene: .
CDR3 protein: SARSAGELF

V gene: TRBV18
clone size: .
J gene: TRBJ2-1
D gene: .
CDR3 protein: ASSPVTNSYNEQF

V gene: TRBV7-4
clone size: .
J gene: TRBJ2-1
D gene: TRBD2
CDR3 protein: ASSLGGGSLINEQF

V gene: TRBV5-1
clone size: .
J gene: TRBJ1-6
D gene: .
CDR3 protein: ASRTEPIQPLH

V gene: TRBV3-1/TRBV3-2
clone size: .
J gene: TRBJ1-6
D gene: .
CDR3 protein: ASSSAGLSYNSPLH

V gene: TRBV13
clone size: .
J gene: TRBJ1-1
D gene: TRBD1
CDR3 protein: ASSQTGQGNTEAF

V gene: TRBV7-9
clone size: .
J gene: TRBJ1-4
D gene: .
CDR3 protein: ASSLARTVQEKLF

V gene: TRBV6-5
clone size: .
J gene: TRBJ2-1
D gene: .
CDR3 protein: ASRLQGYEQF

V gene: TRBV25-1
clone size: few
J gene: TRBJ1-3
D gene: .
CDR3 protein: ASSGGPGSGNTIY

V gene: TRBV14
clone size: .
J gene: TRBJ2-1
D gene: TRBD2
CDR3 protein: ASSQSRLAGAENEQF

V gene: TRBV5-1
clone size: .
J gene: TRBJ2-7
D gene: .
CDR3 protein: ASSLRSGSYEQY

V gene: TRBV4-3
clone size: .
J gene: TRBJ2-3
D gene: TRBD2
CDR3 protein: ASSQDLGNGRDTQY

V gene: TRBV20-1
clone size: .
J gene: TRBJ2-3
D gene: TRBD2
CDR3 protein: SASSGTSGPTDTQY

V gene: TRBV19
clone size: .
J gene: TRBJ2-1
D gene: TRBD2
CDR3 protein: ASSMTSGMEQF

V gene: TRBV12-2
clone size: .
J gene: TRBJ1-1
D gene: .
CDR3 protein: ASRSRDGREITEAF